A single T cell receptor beta chain is shown here with its context. TCR beta VDJ and CDR3 profiling used genomic DNA as template. MiXCR, run by TCRdb on the reads, gives a single entry per CDR3 protein. The top ten hold approximately 0.82% of the sample, which has hundreds of thousands of distinct CDR3 sequences, about a third seen once. The germline gives CDR1 SGDLS, CDR2 YYNGEE. CDR3 length equals 22 residues. The trim removed 0 bases at V and 3 bases at J, leaving 23 bases unmatched. The data were taken from a study of CD8+CD57+ T cells in acquired aplastic anemia. Before being chosen for sequencing, patients had shown CD8+CD57+ cell expansion by flow cytometry.

What was sequenced was sorted CD4+, CD8+, or CD8+CD57+ T cells (not recorded which) from PBMCs. V gene TRBV9 combines with J gene TRBJ2-7; 11 nucleotides line up with TRBD1. This TCR came from a human donor with aplastic anemia. CDR3: CASSVAGSGTDRGLNYLYEQYF. As DNA, the CDR3 is TGTGCCAGCAGCGTAGCAGGGAGTGGGACGGACAGGGGGCTAAATTATCTCTACGAGCAGTACTTC.